The clone carrying this TCR beta chain was seen a few times. Its antigen is not identified. This sample stems from a study of T cells after posttransplantation cyclophosphamide. Study-level points and caveats: TRB overlap between skin or GI tissue T cells and blood was limited. Donor CD8+ memory clones often dominated recipient blood repertoires at later times. TRB clonality was highly associated with recipient CMV seropositivity and reactivation.

This related bone marrow graft donor gave peripheral blood on the day of marrow donation. Profiling relied on immunoSEQ multiplex PCR, and the TCRdb table lists in-frame clones only, not all of them. The repertoire consists of roughly 18,000 clones, with roughly 85% occurring once and the leading ten covering over 7.5%. This clonotype was obtained from a man aged 25-45 years in good health and a related stem cell transplant donor. Sequencing was performed on memory CD4+ T cells sorted from blood.

CDR3 loop: CASSLAFRNGYGYTF. CDR3 nucleotides: TGTGCCAGCAGCTTAGCGTTCAGGAATGGCTATGGCTACACCTTC. This chain links TRBV7-2 with TRBJ1-2; D gene uncertain. Trimming shortened V by 0 bases and J by 4 bases, and 12 bases separated the two germline ends. Germline values: CDR1 SGHTA, CDR2 FQGNSA. The CDR3 contains 15 residues. The full variable domain, its missing parts supplied by reference TRBV7-2 and TRBJ1-2, is GAGVSQSPSNKVTEKGKDVELRCDPISGHTALYWYRQSLGQGLEFLIYFQGNSAPDKSGLPSDRFSAERTGGSVSTLTIQRTQQEDSAVYLCASSLAFRNGYGYTFGSGTRLTVV.